The T cell receptor beta chain described here comes from a study of CD8 T cells in ankylosing spondylitis. The V segment lost 4 bases and the J segment 5 bases; nucleotides outside the gene matches: 6. This CDR3 has 16 residues. Germline values: CDR1 SGHDN, CDR2 FVKESK. This clonotype was seen ten or more times. Its specificity is unknown. 5'-RACE, quantitative and with molecular barcodes, yielded the TCR beta libraries. TCRdb called the 5' RACE reads again in MiXCR, with one record for every CDR3 protein. The sample yields 450,000 to 550,000 distinct CDR3 sequences, about 5.4% seen once. Findings and caveats of the study: Roughly eight highly homologous variants made up a TCR beta motif that seemed to typify ankylosing spondylitis blood. Some motif variants had been reported before (in reactive arthritis synovial fluid and blood). Relatively scarce in peripheral blood, disease-linked clones were CD8+.

The TCR originated in a male donor with ankylosing spondylitis. Input material: blood, either unsorted or a sorted T cell fraction (not recorded which). The chain uses TRBV14 and TRBJ2-5; 14 nucleotides align to TRBD2. CDR3 DNA sequence: TGTGCCAGCAGCCCTTTGGGACTAGCGGGGGTTGAGACCCAGTACTTC. Protein sequence: CASSPLGLAGVETQYF.